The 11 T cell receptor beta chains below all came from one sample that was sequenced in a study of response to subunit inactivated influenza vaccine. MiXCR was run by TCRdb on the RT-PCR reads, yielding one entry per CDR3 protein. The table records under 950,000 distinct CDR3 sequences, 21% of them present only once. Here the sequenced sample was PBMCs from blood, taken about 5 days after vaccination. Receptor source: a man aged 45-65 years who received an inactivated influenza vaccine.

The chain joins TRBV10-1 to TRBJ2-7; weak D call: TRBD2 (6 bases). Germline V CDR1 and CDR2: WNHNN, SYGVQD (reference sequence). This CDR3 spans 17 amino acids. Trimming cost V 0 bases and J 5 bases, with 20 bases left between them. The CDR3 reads CASSESKSGGSDHEQYF. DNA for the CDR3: TGCGCCAGCAGTGAGTCGAAGTCAGGAGGGTCAGACCACGAGCAGTACTTC.

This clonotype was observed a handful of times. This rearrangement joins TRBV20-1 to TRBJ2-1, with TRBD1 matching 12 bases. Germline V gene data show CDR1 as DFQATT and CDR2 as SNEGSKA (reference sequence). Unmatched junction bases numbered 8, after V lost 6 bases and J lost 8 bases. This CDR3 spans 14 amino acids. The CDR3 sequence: CSAKTGTGGDEQFF. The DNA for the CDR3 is TGCAGTGCCAAGACAGGGACAGGGGGCGATGAGCAGTTCTTC.

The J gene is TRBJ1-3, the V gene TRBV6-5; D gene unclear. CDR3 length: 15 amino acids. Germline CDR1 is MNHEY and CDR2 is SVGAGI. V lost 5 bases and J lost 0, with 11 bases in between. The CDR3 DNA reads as TGTGCCAGCAGTCTACAGAGGAGCTCTGGAAACACCATATATTTT. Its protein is CASSLQRSSGNTIYF.

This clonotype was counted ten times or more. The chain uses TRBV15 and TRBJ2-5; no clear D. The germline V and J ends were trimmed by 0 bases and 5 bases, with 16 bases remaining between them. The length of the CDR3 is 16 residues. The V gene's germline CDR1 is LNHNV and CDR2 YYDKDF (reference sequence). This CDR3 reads CATSRDMAGWVETQYF. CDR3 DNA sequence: TGTGCCACCAGCAGAGATATGGCAGGCTGGGTGGAGACCCAGTACTTC.

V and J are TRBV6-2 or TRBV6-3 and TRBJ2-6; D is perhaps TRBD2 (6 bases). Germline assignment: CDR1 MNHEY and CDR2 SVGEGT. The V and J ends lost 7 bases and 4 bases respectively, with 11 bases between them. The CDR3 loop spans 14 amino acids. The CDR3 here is CASNGGSGANVLTF. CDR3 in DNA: TGTGCCAGCAATGGGGGGTCGGGGGCCAACGTCCTGACTTTC.

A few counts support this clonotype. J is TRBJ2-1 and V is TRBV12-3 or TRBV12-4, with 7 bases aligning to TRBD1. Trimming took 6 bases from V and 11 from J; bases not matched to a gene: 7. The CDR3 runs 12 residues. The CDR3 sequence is CASRPDRAQQFF. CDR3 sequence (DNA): TGTGCCAGCAGACCCGACAGGGCCCAGCAGTTCTTC.

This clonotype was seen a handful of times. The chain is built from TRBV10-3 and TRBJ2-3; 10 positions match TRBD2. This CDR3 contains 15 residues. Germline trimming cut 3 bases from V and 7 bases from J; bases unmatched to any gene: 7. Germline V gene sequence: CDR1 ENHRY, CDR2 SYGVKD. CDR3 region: CAISEAGGSQYTQYF. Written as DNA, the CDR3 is TGTGCCATCAGTGAAGCGGGAGGGAGTCAATATACGCAGTATTTT.

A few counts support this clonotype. The CDR3 bases are TGTGCCAGCGGAGGGGGGAGACCCACAGATACGCAGTATTTT. Its protein is CASGGGRPTDTQYF. J is TRBJ2-3 and V is TRBV7-2; D assignment may be TRBD1 or TRBD2 (6 bases each). This CDR3 has 14 amino acids. Germline loops: CDR1 SGHTA, CDR2 FQGNSA. Deletions cut 8 bases from V and 2 bases from J, with 14 bases between.

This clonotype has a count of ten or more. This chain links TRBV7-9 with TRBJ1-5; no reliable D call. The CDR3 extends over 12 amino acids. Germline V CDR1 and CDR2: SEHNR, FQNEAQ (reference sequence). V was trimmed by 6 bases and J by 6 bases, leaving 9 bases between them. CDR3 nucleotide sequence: TGTGCCAGCAGTTCCCAAGGTCAGCCCCAGCATTTT. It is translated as CASSSQGQPQHF.

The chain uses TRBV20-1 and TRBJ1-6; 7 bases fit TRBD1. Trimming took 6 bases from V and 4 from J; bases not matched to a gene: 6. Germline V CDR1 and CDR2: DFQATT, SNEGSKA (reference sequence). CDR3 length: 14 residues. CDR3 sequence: CSADSGQYNSPLHF. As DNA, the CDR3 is TGCAGTGCAGACTCGGGACAGTATAATTCACCCCTCCACTTT.

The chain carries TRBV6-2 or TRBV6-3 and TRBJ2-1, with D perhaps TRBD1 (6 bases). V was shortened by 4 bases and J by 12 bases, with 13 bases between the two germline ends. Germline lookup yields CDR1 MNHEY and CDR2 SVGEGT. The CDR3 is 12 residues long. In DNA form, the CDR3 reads TGTGCCAGCAGTTTCAGGGGTTACGGGCAGTTCTTC. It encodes CASSFRGYGQFF.